The present TCR beta chain was sequenced within a study of molecular identifiers for immune sequencing clone quantification. In the case of this clonotype: Its matching antigen is unknown.

TCRdb re-analysed the PCR reads in MiXCR, keeping a single row per CDR3 protein. The data contain over 85,000 distinct CDR3 sequences, about 35% of them singletons. CDR1 DFQATT and CDR2 SNEGSKA come from the germline V gene (reference sequence). The CDR3 consists of 15 residues. Trimming took 0 bases from V and 6 from J; bases not matched to a gene: 6. Between roughly 17,000 and 1,000,000 sorted cells, with 10%, 30% or 50% RNA, yielded naive CD8 libraries. The study, taken as a whole, reports: A single cell's spiked Jurkat TCR RNA was reportedly detectable among more than 950,000 naive cells. In CMV-specific effectors, clones above 20 copies held over 98% of molecules; naive, under 1%.

The receptor comes from a human donor in good health. Some libraries in this study had Jurkat cell RNA spiked in. The sample taken for sequencing was naive CD8+ T cells from blood, with Jurkat cell RNA spiked in. Noted subset: FACS-sorted CD8+CD4-CCR7+CD45RA+ naive T cells. This chain joins TRBV20-1 and TRBJ2-1; 9 positions match TRBD2. CDR3 amino acids: CSARDISGSLNEQFF. The CDR3 DNA reads as TGCAGTGCTAGAGATATTAGCGGGAGTCTCAATGAGCAGTTCTTC.